The sequence of this T cell receptor beta chain was determined in a study of T cell repertoires in cytomegalovirus infection. Whole-study context: From public TCR beta signatures came an indication of both CMV infection and matching HLA type. General study points: CMV-specific TCR beta clonotypes restricted by HLA-C were the ones dominating the ex vivo response. Carriage of CMV together with the relevant HLA was identifiable through cumulative public TCR beta family frequency.

The germline V gene encodes CDR1 SQVTM and CDR2 ANQGSEA. This CDR3 contains 16 residues. V lost 3 bases to trimming and J lost 0 bases, with 15 bases between them. Via MiXCR, TCRdb re-called the reads, giving one row per CDR3 protein. Of 680,000 or so distinct CDR3 sequences in the sample, about a third were seen once. Note on this clonotype: What it recognizes is unknown.

Sequenced material: PBMCs. The clonotype was recovered from a human donor in good health (CMV status not recorded). Some clones in this sample may be carry-over from other donors' samples. V usage is TRBV29-1 and J usage is TRBJ2-1; D is possibly TRBD2 (7 bases). The DNA for the CDR3 is TGCAGCGTTGATGCGGGGGCGGAGGGCTCCTACAATGAGCAGTTCTTC. Residues: CSVDAGAEGSYNEQFF.